This T cell receptor beta chain was identified during a study of shared clonotypes between healthy human individuals. The CDR3 consists of 18 residues. Germline values: CDR1 ENHRY, CDR2 SYGVKD. V trimming: 6 bases; J trimming: 2 bases; junction bases outside the gene matches: 9. Profiled with immunoSEQ multiplex PCR; TCRdb holds only in-frame clones, not every one. The sample carries fewer than 1.8 million clones, approximately 98.5% recorded once. This clonotype originated in a man under 40 in good health. J is TRBJ2-1 and V is TRBV10-3, with TRBD2 identical over 14 bases. The source material was naive CD4+ T cells sorted from blood. Subset of the sample: CD45RA+ positively selected. CDR3 in amino acids: CAISLTPGLAGAYNEQFF. CDR3 in DNA: TGTGCCATCAGCCTTACTCCGGGACTAGCGGGGGCCTACAATGAGCAGTTCTTC.